This T cell receptor (beta chain) appears in the sequencing data of a study of T cells in Graves' hyperthyroidism and ophthalmopathy. V dropped 4 bases and J dropped 5 bases, with 11 bases sitting between them. The CDR3 contains 13 residues. Germline CDR1 is SGHTA and CDR2 is FQGNSA. Points from the study as a whole: Blood shared most expanded thyroid clonotypes above 0.001.

There were TCR beta CDR3 regions amplified from RNA transcripts. The study used the HTBI primer set for a first-round RT-PCR of the TCR CDR3. One entry per CDR3 protein results from TCRdb running MiXCR on the multiplex PCR reads. The sample gives about 590,000 distinct CDR3 sequences, approximately 15% of which show up once; roughly 7.7% is in the top ten. This clonotype was seen at least ten times. Its antigen is unknown. Sequences were obtained from blood. The source is a woman under 30 with Graves' ophthalmopathy. This rearrangement joins TRBV7-2 to TRBJ1-1; D not resolved. CDR3 residues: CASSSRVGTEAFF. As DNA, the CDR3 is TGTGCCAGCAGCTCCCGAGTGGGTACTGAAGCTTTCTTT.